The rows below give T cell receptor beta chains drawn from one sample of a study of low-dose radiotherapy and immunotherapy resistance in tumors. Each CDR3 protein is one row after TCRdb ran MiXCR on the reads. There are about 91,000 distinct CDR3 sequences in the sample; around a fifth occur only once, and more than 10% lies in the top ten. The source was PBMCs, collected after low-dose radiotherapy plus immunotherapy. These receptors came from a female donor with ovarian cancer. CDR3s include the opening cysteine and the closing phenylalanine or tryptophan. D genes are given only for firm matches. Only part of the rows carry a size: once, few, many, or a class if the clone is expanded.

V	J	D	size	length	CDR3	DNA
TRBV5-1	TRBJ2-1	.	many	14	CASLGVPGDNEQFF	TGCGCCTCACTCGGGGTACCCGGGGACAATGAGCAGTTCTTC
TRBV28	TRBJ1-1	.	few	12	CASSRGYTEAFF	TGTGCCAGCTCCCGAGGGTACACTGAAGCTTTCTTT
TRBV11-3	TRBJ2-2	TRBD2	many	17	CASSGLAGGRGTGELFF	TGTGCCAGCAGCGGACTAGCGGGAGGGCGGGGGACCGGGGAGCTGTTTTTT
TRBV19	TRBJ2-1	TRBD1	.	15	CASLAGQGFYNEQFF	TGTGCCAGTTTGGCGGGACAGGGCTTCTACAATGAGCAGTTCTTC
TRBV15	TRBJ2-2	TRBD1	many	14	CATRDRPRTGELFF	TGTGCCACCAGGGACAGGCCCAGGACCGGGGAGCTGTTTTTT
TRBV29-1	TRBJ1-1	TRBD1	many	13	CSAQTGGETEAFF	TGCAGCGCTCAGACAGGGGGTGAAACTGAAGCTTTCTTT
TRBV19	TRBJ2-2	.	many	16	CASSTAARGRGGELFF	TGTGCCAGTAGTACGGCGGCGAGGGGGCGGGGCGGGGAGCTGTTTTTT
TRBV10-2	TRBJ2-7	TRBD2	many	15	CASGEFGSGAYEQYF	TGCGCCAGCGGGGAGTTTGGTAGCGGGGCCTACGAGCAGTACTTC
TRBV6-5	TRBJ1-1	.	.	14	CASRGQSTTGKAFF	TGTGCCAGCAGAGGACAGAGTACTACGGGTAAAGCTTTCTTT
TRBV3-1	TRBJ1-2	.	many	17	CASSQRGSGSGDYGYTF	TGTGCCAGCAGCCAAAGGGGGTCGGGCTCAGGGGACTATGGCTACACCTTC
TRBV30	TRBJ1-2	.	many	13	CAWSRGANYGYTF	TGTGCCTGGAGTCGCGGCGCAAACTATGGCTACACCTTC
TRBV7-3	TRBJ2-7	.	many	15	CASSLSRVSSYEQYF	TGTGCCAGCAGCTTAAGTAGGGTAAGCTCCTACGAGCAGTACTTC
TRBV6-2/TRBV6-3	TRBJ2-6	TRBD1	many	16	CASSYETGSGANVLTF	TGTGCCAGCAGTTACGAGACAGGGTCTGGGGCCAACGTCCTGACTTTC
TRBV18	TRBJ1-2	.	many	14	CASSPLQGTYGYTF	TGTGCCAGCTCACCTCTCCAGGGGACCTATGGCTACACCTTC
TRBV9	TRBJ1-3	.	many	14	CASSPTDAGNTIYF	TGTGCCAGCAGCCCTACAGATGCTGGAAACACCATATATTTT
TRBV5-1	TRBJ2-3	.	.	16	CASSLVSSVGTDTQYF	TGCGCCAGCAGCTTGGTTTCTAGCGTCGGCACAGATACGCAGTATTTT
TRBV5-4	TRBJ1-5	TRBD1	many	14	CASSIRTGHQPQHF	TGTGCCAGCAGCATCAGGACAGGGCATCAGCCCCAGCATTTT
TRBV6-2/TRBV6-3	TRBJ2-5	.	many	15	CASSWAGVVGETQYF	TGTGCCAGCAGTTGGGCAGGGGTGGTGGGGGAGACCCAGTACTTC
TRBV10-3	TRBJ1-5	.	many	14	CAISEAGGGQPQHF	TGTGCCATCAGTGAGGCCGGCGGGGGTCAGCCCCAGCATTTT
TRBV20-1	TRBJ2-3	.	many	13	CSARDPLRDTQYF	TGCAGTGCTAGAGACCCCCTAAGAGATACGCAGTATTTT
TRBV7-9	TRBJ2-6	.	many	20	CASSSSLDRARSSGANVLTF	TGTGCCAGCAGCTCGTCTCTCGACAGAGCGCGGAGCTCTGGGGCCAACGTCCTGACTTTC
TRBV3-1	TRBJ2-5	TRBD1	once	13	CASRHRGQETQYF	TGTGCCAGCAGGCACAGGGGTCAAGAGACCCAGTACTTC
TRBV13	TRBJ2-3	.	many	14	CASSLGAGTDTQYF	TGTGCCAGCAGCTTGGGCGCGGGAACAGATACGCAGTATTTT
TRBV7-3	TRBJ2-1	TRBD2	many	16	CASSPRTSGRDNEQFF	TGTGCCAGCAGCCCCCGGACTAGCGGGAGGGATAATGAGCAGTTCTTC
TRBV3-1	TRBJ2-5	TRBD2	many	13	CATAGGVSKTQYF	TGTGCCACCGCTGGGGGGGTTTCGAAGACCCAGTACTTC
TRBV2	TRBJ2-3	.	many	14	CASRELAVGDTQYF	TGTGCCAGCAGAGAACTAGCCGTTGGGGATACGCAGTATTTT
TRBV27	TRBJ1-2	TRBD1	many	14	CASRRIDRDSGYTF	TGTGCCAGCAGACGAATCGACAGGGATAGTGGCTACACCTTC
TRBV29-1	TRBJ2-1	TRBD2	many	18	CSVPPLAGGLLSYNEQFF	TGCAGCGTACCCCCACTAGCGGGGGGCCTCCTCTCCTACAATGAGCAGTTCTTC
TRBV11-2	TRBJ2-1	TRBD2	many	16	CASSKTSGGLYNEQFF	TGTGCCAGCAGCAAAACTAGCGGGGGGCTTTACAATGAGCAGTTCTTC
TRBV7-2	TRBJ2-1	TRBD2	many	15	CASSLASGRLNEQFF	TGTGCCAGCAGCTTAGCTAGCGGGAGACTCAATGAGCAGTTCTTC
TRBV6-2/TRBV6-3	TRBJ2-7	.	many	13	CASRPPGSYEQYF	TGTGCCAGCAGACCACCCGGGAGCTACGAGCAGTACTTC
TRBV20-1	TRBJ2-1	TRBD2	many	14	CSATGTSGMNEQFF	TGCAGTGCTACCGGGACTAGCGGGATGAATGAGCAGTTCTTC
TRBV9	TRBJ2-7	TRBD2	many	16	CASSVKAGGLGTEQYF	TGTGCCAGCAGCGTAAAAGCGGGAGGTCTGGGTACCGAGCAGTACTTC
TRBV4-3	TRBJ2-6	TRBD1	many	19	CASSLKDEGAYSGANVLTF	TGCGCCAGCAGCCTAAAGGACGAGGGGGCGTACTCTGGGGCCAACGTCCTGACTTTC
TRBV20-1	TRBJ1-5	TRBD1	few	15	CSVATGGLVDQPQHF	TGCAGTGTTGCGACAGGGGGTCTGGTCGATCAGCCCCAGCATTTT
TRBV29-1	TRBJ1-2	TRBD1	many	14	CSVAGTGAGYGYTF	TGCAGCGTTGCCGGGACAGGGGCTGGGTATGGCTACACCTTC
TRBV7-2	TRBJ2-3	TRBD2	many	15	CASRGLRGVEDTQYF	TGTGCCAGCAGGGGACTCCGGGGGGTGGAAGATACGCAGTATTTT
TRBV28	TRBJ1-2	.	medium-sized	14	CASREDRTGYGYTF	TGTGCCAGCAGGGAAGACAGGACGGGCTATGGCTACACCTTC
TRBV3-1	TRBJ2-7	TRBD2	many	16	CASSQPGLAGLYEQYF	TGTGCCAGCAGCCAGCCCGGACTAGCGGGGTTGTACGAGCAGTACTTC
TRBV6-5	TRBJ2-7	TRBD1	many	15	CASSQSDRGWVEQYF	TGTGCCAGCAGCCAATCGGACAGGGGATGGGTCGAGCAGTACTTC
TRBV7-8	TRBJ2-1	TRBD2	.	19	CASSPRARGGGGSYNEQFF	TGTGCCAGCAGCCCCCGCGCTAGGGGCGGCGGGGGCTCCTACAATGAGCAGTTCTTC
TRBV4-1	TRBJ1-4	TRBD1	many	16	CASSQSPGQRLEKLFF	TGCGCCAGCAGCCAATCGCCGGGACAGAGACTTGAAAAACTGTTTTTT
TRBV7-3	TRBJ1-1	TRBD1	few	15	CASSLHGTGNTEAFF	TGTGCCAGCAGCTTGCACGGGACAGGCAACACTGAAGCTTTCTTT
TRBV2	TRBJ2-3	.	many	14	CASSAGRSTDTQYF	TGTGCCAGCAGTGCGGGGAGGAGCACAGATACGCAGTATTTT
TRBV20-1	TRBJ2-5	TRBD2	many	12	CSARGVQETQYF	TGCAGTGCTCGGGGGGTCCAAGAGACCCAGTACTTC
TRBV25-1	TRBJ2-2	.	many	13	CASRTGATGRLFF	TGTGCCAGCAGAACAGGCGCGACAGGCCGGCTGTTTTTT
TRBV5-1	TRBJ1-4	TRBD1	.	17	CASSLGTGGFQHEKLFF	TGTGCCAGCAGCTTGGGGACAGGGGGCTTTCAACATGAAAAACTGTTTTTT
TRBV5-1	TRBJ2-1	TRBD2	.	15	CASSFERGGFDEQFF	TGCGCCAGCAGCTTTGAGCGGGGGGGCTTTGATGAGCAGTTCTTC
TRBV12-3/TRBV12-4	TRBJ2-2	.	many	12	CASSSKTGELFF	TGTGCCAGCAGTTCAAAGACCGGGGAGCTGTTTTTT
TRBV28	TRBJ1-2	.	few	12	CASSLPSYGYTF	TGTGCCAGCAGTCTCCCATCCTATGGCTACACCTTC
TRBV7-9	TRBJ1-1	TRBD1	many	13	CASSLAQGAEAFF	TGTGCCAGCAGCTTAGCCCAGGGGGCTGAAGCTTTCTTT
TRBV5-1	TRBJ2-2	TRBD2	many	16	CASKHGRGVNTGELFF	TGCGCCAGCAAACACGGACGGGGGGTGAACACCGGGGAGCTGTTTTTT
TRBV7-2	TRBJ2-3	TRBD2	many	15	CASSFLAGRADTQYF	TGTGCCAGCAGCTTCTTAGCGGGGAGGGCAGATACGCAGTATTTT
TRBV24-1	TRBJ2-7	.	many	13	CATSVPGRDEQYF	TGTGCCACCAGTGTCCCAGGGCGTGACGAGCAGTACTTC
TRBV12-3/TRBV12-4	TRBJ1-1	.	many	13	CASSLDRLSEAFF	TGTGCCAGCAGTTTGGATCGGTTGTCTGAAGCTTTCTTT
TRBV9	TRBJ2-3	TRBD2	.	22	CASSGTRLYQRLAGRPTDTQYF	TGTGCCAGCAGCGGGACCCGACTCTACCAAAGACTAGCGGGACGGCCCACCGATACGCAGTATTTT
TRBV29-1	TRBJ2-4	TRBD1	many	12	CSAIRQGNIQYF	TGCAGCGCGATTCGACAGGGAAACATTCAGTACTTC